This passage covers 16 T cell receptor beta chains from one sample sequenced in a study of OX40 agonist ivuxolimab in advanced cancers. Sequenced by immunoSEQ multiplex PCR; TCRdb stores in-frame clones only, minus some. The data show roughly 100,000 clones, with approximately 90% seen just once and approximately 0.52% held by the top ten. The starting material was CD4+ or CD8+ T cells sorted from blood, obtained in a trial of the OX40 agonist ivuxolimab. Every receptor here comes from an adult with an advanced solid tumor such as melanoma, head and neck, liver or kidney cancer.

This clone was observed once. The rearrangement joins TRBV19 to TRBJ1-2; TRBD1 might be the D (5 bases). Germline V CDR1 and CDR2: LNHDA, SQIVND (reference sequence). V was pared by 4 bases and J by 4 bases, with 13 bases between. The CDR3 runs 14 residues. The CDR3 nucleotides are TGTGCCAGTAGTAAGGTTGGGGCCACCTATGGCTACACCTTC. The encoded protein is CASSKVGATYGYTF.

The rearrangement joins TRBV6-6 to TRBJ1-5; D ambiguous. The CDR3 runs to 12 residues. Germline V gives CDR1 MNHNY, CDR2 SVGAGI (reference sequence). The V end was cut by 2 bases, the J end by 7 bases, with 6 bases between. This CDR3 reads CASSYLNQPQHF. The CDR3 DNA sequence: TGTGCCAGCAGTTACCTAAACCAGCCCCAGCATTTT.

This chain links TRBV6-5 with TRBJ1-5; maybe TRBD1 (5 bases). The CDR3 extends over 14 amino acids. V gave up 2 bases and J gave up 4 bases, with 9 bases separating them. Per the germline V gene, CDR1 is MNHEY and CDR2 is SVGAGI. This CDR3 reads CASSYSRVNQPQHF. The CDR3 nucleotides read TGTGCCAGCAGTTACAGCAGGGTAAATCAGCCCCAGCATTTT.

The V and J genes are TRBV25-1 and TRBJ1-4, with D uncertain. The V end was cut by 0 bases, the J end by 1 base, with 6 bases between. CDR1 is MGHDK, CDR2 SYGVNS, per germline. The CDR3 consists of 15 residues. CDR3 coding DNA: TGTGCCAGCAGTGAATATAAGTTAACTAATGAAAAACTGTTTTTT. Its translation is CASSEYKLTNEKLFF.

V and J are TRBV10-3 and TRBJ2-7, with D unresolved. The CDR3 consists of 14 residues. Germline-derived CDR1 and CDR2 are ENHRY and SYGVKD. Trimming took off 0 bases at V and 3 bases at J, with 9 bases between the two ends. This CDR3 reads CAISESPSIYEQYF. CDR3 coding DNA: TGTGCCATCAGTGAGTCTCCCTCTATCTACGAGCAGTACTTC.

This rearrangement joins TRBV18 to TRBJ1-5; D is perhaps TRBD1 (6 bases). The CDR3 has 13 amino acids. V was shortened by 6 bases and J by 5 bases, with 11 bases between the two germline ends. Germline V gene data show CDR1 as KGHSH and CDR2 as LQKENI. CDR3 loop: CASSPDRDQPQHF. In DNA, the CDR3 is TGTGCCAGCTCTCCGGACAGAGATCAGCCCCAGCATTTT.

The genes are TRBV7-2 and TRBJ2-1; possibly TRBD2 for D (7 bases). This CDR3 has 18 residues. With 5 bases removed from V and 0 bases from J, the gap between germline ends came to 20 bases. Germline assignment: CDR1 SGHTA and CDR2 FQGNSA. CDR3 region: CASSGGGPRQFSYNEQFF. Written as DNA, the CDR3 is TGTGCCAGCAGCGGGGGGGGCCCGCGTCAGTTCTCCTACAATGAGCAGTTCTTC. The full variable domain, with the rest looked up from reference TRBV7-2 and TRBJ2-1, is GAGVSQSPSNKVTEKGKDVELRCDPISGHTALYWYRQSLGQGLEFLIYFQGNSAPDKSGLPSDRFSAERTGGSVSTLTIQRTQQEDSAVYLCASSGGGPRQFSYNEQFFGPGTRLTVL.

The gene calls are TRBV27 and TRBJ1-1, with a tentative D call TRBD1 (5 bases). The CDR3 consists of 15 residues. The V end lost 5 bases, the J end lost 3 bases, and 16 bases lay between the germline ends. Germline lookup yields CDR1 MNHEY and CDR2 SMNVEV (reference sequence). CDR3 residues: CASSRGEGPYTEAFF. The CDR3 DNA follows: TGTGCCAGCAGTAGAGGGGAGGGACCGTACACTGAAGCTTTCTTT.

This clone was counted a few times. The gene calls are TRBV18 and TRBJ2-5; 11 positions match TRBD1. Germline trimming cut 4 bases from V and 4 bases from J; bases unmatched to any gene: 5. This CDR3 region has 15 residues. The V gene's germline CDR1 is KGHSH and CDR2 LQKENI. The CDR3 is CASSRGQGGRETQYF. DNA of the CDR3: TGTGCCAGCTCACGGGGACAGGGGGGAAGAGAGACCCAGTACTTC.

The V call is TRBV2, the J call TRBJ1-1; D is unclear. CDR1 is SNHLY, CDR2 FYNNEI, per germline. This CDR3 is 12 amino acids long. V lost 6 bases and J lost 4, with 9 bases in between. The CDR3 DNA reads as TGTGCCAGCAGCCCGCGAGGCACTGAAGCTTTCTTT. Residues: CASSPRGTEAFF. Full variable domain (missing parts from reference TRBV2 and TRBJ1-1): EPEVTQTPSHQVTQMGQEVILRCVPISNHLYFYWYRQILGQKVEFLVSFYNNEISEKSEIFDDQFSVERPDGSNFTLKIRSTKLEDSAMYFCASSPRGTEAFFGQGTRLTVV.

The gene calls are TRBV5-5 and TRBJ2-1, with 9 bases aligning to TRBD1. This CDR3 is 15 amino acids long. Trimming removed 4 bases from V and 1 base from J; junction bases left unmatched: 3. Germline V gene sequence: CDR1 SGHKS, CDR2 YYEKEE (reference sequence). The CDR3 DNA reads as TGTGCCAGCAGCGCGGGACAGGGATCCTACAATGAGCAGTTCTTC. It codes for CASSAGQGSYNEQFF. Using reference TRBV5-5 and TRBJ2-1 for the parts outside the CDR3, the full variable domain is DAGVTQSPTHLIKTRGQQVTLRCSPISGHKSVSWYQQVLGQGPQFIFQYYEKEERGRGNFPDRFSARQFPNYSSELNVNALLLGDSALYLCASSAGQGSYNEQFFGPGTRLTVL.

V and J are TRBV13 and TRBJ2-5; D call uncertain. From germline, CDR1 is PRHDT and CDR2 FYEKMQ (reference sequence). V gave up 6 bases and J gave up 2 bases, with 7 bases separating them. The CDR3 has 12 residues. The CDR3 DNA sequence: TGTGCCAGCAGTACATTACAAGAGACCCAGTACTTC. Its translation: CASSTLQETQYF.

The J gene is TRBJ2-2, the V gene TRBV19; D unresolved. Germline V CDR1 and CDR2: LNHDA, SQIVND (reference sequence). CDR3 length: 12 residues. Trimming removed 4 bases at V and 7 bases at J, with 7 bases between. The CDR3 protein is CASSRGGGELFF. The CDR3 DNA follows: TGTGCCAGTAGTAGGGGTGGCGGGGAGCTGTTTTTT. Full variable domain (rest looked up from reference TRBV19 and TRBJ2-2): DGGITQSPKYLFRKEGQNVTLSCEQNLNHDAMYWYRQDPGQGLRLIYYSQIVNDFQKGDIAEGYSVSREKKESFPLTVTSAQKNPTAFYLCASSRGGGELFFGEGSRLTVL.

This chain connects TRBV7-9 to TRBJ1-2; D may be TRBD1 (6 bases). The CDR3 loop spans 14 amino acids. Germline V gene sequence: CDR1 SEHNR, CDR2 FQNEAQ (reference sequence). V was shortened by 5 bases and J by 4 bases, with 14 bases between the two germline ends. The CDR3 nucleotides read TGTGCCAGCAGCCTCGACGGGGGGCCCTATGGCTACACCTTC. Translation: CASSLDGGPYGYTF.

The V gene is TRBV28, the J gene TRBJ1-4; maybe TRBD1 (5 bases). Trimming cost V 1 base and J 7 bases, with 22 bases left between them. Germline lookup yields CDR1 MDHEN and CDR2 SYDVKM. This CDR3 comprises 18 residues. The CDR3 DNA is TGTGCCAGCAGTTTATCCCAGGGCCGCAGGGCGACGGGTGAAAAACTGTTTTTT. Residues: CASSLSQGRRATGEKLFF.

CDR3 sequence: CASSTTWGQGAPEAFF. The CDR3 bases are TGTGCCAGTAGTACTACTTGGGGACAGGGGGCGCCTGAAGCTTTCTTT. V usage is TRBV19 and J usage is TRBJ1-1; 12 bases align to TRBD1. The junction had 9 bases not matched to a gene; V was cut back by 4 bases and J by 6 bases. Germline CDR1 and CDR2: LNHDA and SQIVND (reference sequence). This CDR3 contains 16 residues.